This TCR beta chain is drawn from a study of CD8+ T cells in alopecia areata. Study-wide results and limits: Many expanded lesional clones persisted in scalp and blood during tofacitinib treatment. In scalp, tofacitinib significantly decreased clonality and expanded CD8+ clones among the top 100. Scalp repertoires also include resident alphabeta T cells from normal skin.

As regards this clone: Its antigen is still unknown.

V gave up 6 bases and J gave up 0 bases, with 9 bases separating them. CDR1 and CDR2 (germline): SNHLY, FYNNEI. The CDR3 has 15 amino acids. cDNA serving as the sequencing template came from extracted, reverse transcribed RNA. The data were produced by immunoSEQ multiplex PCR, yet TCRdb's version contains in-frame clones alone and is incomplete. In the table there are some 150,000 clones, approximately 86% of which are singletons. Sample treatment: oral pan-JAK inhibitor, 5-10 mg twice daily. As part of sample collection, lesional scalp punch biopsies and peripheral blood were taken from alopecia areata patients.

The receptor was isolated from a human donor with alopecia areata. The material was CD8+ T cells sorted from blood, obtained at week 4, from a patient treated with tofacitinib. The genes are TRBV2 and TRBJ1-6, with D perhaps TRBD1 (5 bases). CDR3 residues: CASRAGRSYNSPLHF. The CDR3 nucleotides read TGTGCCAGCAGGGCAGGGCGCTCCTATAATTCACCCCTCCACTTT.